The following is a T cell receptor beta chain sequence with its context. The count of this clonotype is one. This receptor's antigen is unknown. A much larger clone differs by one base, so this may be a read error. The CDR3 runs 15 amino acids, cysteine and phenylalanine included. The sequence is cut down to CDR3 DNA, 45 bases in frame from base 1. CDR1 KGHSH and CDR2 LQKENI were looked up in the germline V gene. The sample originates from a study of CD8 T cells in ankylosing spondylitis (dated by TCRdb to 2016 to 2017). About the study as a whole: The study profiled T cell receptor beta repertoires in healthy donors and ankylosing spondylitis patients to find disease-linked TCR variants. The full study cohort comprised around 25 ankylosing spondylitis patients and roughly 110 healthy donors. Peripheral blood samples were taken, and synovial fluid was additionally collected from ankylosing spondylitis patients. Summary of the overall study and its limitations: Significant enrichment of the disease-linked clones was reported in matched synovial fluid samples from ankylosing spondylitis patients. Blood from ankylosing spondylitis patients appeared to be characterized by a TCR beta motif composed of about eight highly homologous amino acid variants. The disease-linked clones had a CD8+ phenotype and were found at relatively low frequencies in peripheral blood. Some of the motif variants had been reported before in the synovial fluid and blood of reactive arthritis patients, a finding that suggests common disease-initiation mechanisms.

The sample was run on an Illumina HiSeq 2500. Quantitative 5'-RACE with molecular barcodes was the method used to prepare the TCR beta libraries. Concerning the study's data processing: A new computational method, built on a probabilistic model of VDJ rearrangement, was used to identify disease-linked TCR variants. TCRdb redid the processing of the public reads, applying fastp at Q25 and MiXCR, and retained in-frame beta chains. Every CDR3 protein is listed once, alongside the most common genes and DNA of its rows. The V and J calls reflect TCRdb's pipeline rather than the authors' work. The sample table lists about 840,000 distinct CDR3 sequences, over 9.5% of them with a count of one. The ten largest account for 0.51% of the sample.

Sequences were obtained from blood, either unsorted or a sorted T cell fraction (not recorded which). The V gene is TRBV18 and the J gene is TRBJ1-5; possibly the D gene is TRBD1, per 5 matching bases. The sequence was collected from a male donor with ankylosing spondylitis. CDR3 sequence: CVSSPTVNSNQPQHF. In nucleotide form, the sequence is TGTGTCAGCTCACCGACAGTCAATAGCAATCAGCCCCAGCATTTT.